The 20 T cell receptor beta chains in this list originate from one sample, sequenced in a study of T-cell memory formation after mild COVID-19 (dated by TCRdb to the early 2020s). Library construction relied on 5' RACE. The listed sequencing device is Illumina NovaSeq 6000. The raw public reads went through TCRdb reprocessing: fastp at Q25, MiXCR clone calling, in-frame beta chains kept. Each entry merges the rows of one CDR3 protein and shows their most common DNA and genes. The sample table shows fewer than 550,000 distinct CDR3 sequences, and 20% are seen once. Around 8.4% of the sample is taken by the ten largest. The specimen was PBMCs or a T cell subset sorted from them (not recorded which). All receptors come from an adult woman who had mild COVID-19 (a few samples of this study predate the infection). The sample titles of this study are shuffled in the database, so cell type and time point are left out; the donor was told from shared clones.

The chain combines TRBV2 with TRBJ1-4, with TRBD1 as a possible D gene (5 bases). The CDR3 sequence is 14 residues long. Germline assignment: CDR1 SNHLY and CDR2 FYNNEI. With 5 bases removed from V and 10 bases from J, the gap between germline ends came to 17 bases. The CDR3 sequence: CASSPTGPIGKLFF. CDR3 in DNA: TGTGCCAGCAGTCCAACAGGCCCGATTGGAAAACTGTTTTTT.

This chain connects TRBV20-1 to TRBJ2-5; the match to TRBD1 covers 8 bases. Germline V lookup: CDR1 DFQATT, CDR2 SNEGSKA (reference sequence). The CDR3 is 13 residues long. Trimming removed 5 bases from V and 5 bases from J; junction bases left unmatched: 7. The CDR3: CSARGQGGETQYF. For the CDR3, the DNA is TGCAGTGCTCGCGGACAGGGAGGCGAGACCCAGTACTTC.

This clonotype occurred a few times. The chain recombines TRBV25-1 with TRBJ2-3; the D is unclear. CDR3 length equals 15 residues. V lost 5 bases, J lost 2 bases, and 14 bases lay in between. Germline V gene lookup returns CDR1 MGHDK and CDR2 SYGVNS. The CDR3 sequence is CASSSISQYTDTQYF. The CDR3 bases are TGTGCCAGCAGTAGTATCTCCCAGTACACAGATACGCAGTATTTT.

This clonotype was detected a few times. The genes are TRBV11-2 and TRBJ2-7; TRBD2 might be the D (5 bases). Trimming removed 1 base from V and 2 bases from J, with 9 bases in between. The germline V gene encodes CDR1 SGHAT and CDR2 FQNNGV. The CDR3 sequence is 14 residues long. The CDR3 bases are TGTGCCAGCAGCTTAGCGCTAGCCCCCTACGAGCAGTACTTC. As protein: CASSLALAPYEQYF.

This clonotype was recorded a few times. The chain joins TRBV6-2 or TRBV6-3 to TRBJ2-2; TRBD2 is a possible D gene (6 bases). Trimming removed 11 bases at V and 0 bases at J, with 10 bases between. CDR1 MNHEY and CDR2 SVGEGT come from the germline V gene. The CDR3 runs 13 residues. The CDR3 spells CAGGRANTGELFF. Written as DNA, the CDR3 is TGTGCCGGGGGGAGAGCGAACACCGGGGAGCTGTTTTTT.

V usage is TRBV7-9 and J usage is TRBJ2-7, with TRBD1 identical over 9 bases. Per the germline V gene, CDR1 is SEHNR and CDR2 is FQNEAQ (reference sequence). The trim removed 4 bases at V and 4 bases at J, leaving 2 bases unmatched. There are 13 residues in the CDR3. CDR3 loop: CASSSGTGYEQYF. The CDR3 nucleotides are TGTGCCAGCAGCTCCGGGACAGGGTACGAGCAGTACTTC.

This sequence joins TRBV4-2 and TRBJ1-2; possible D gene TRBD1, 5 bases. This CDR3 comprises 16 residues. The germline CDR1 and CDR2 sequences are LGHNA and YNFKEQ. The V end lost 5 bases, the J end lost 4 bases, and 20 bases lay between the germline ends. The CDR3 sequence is CASSERTGSSGYGYTF. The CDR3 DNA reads TGTGCCAGCAGCGAAAGAACAGGTTCTAGCGGCTATGGCTACACCTTC.

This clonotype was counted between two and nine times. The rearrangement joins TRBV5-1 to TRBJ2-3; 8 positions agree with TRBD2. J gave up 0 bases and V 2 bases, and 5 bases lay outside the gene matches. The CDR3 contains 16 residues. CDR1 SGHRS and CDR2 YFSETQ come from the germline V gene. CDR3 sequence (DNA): TGCGCCAGCAGCTTCAGGGAGCGGGGGAGCACAGATACGCAGTATTTT. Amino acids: CASSFRERGSTDTQYF.

The CDR3 here is CASSTGAYTEAFF. In DNA, the CDR3 is TGTGCCAGCTCAACAGGGGCCTACACTGAAGCTTTCTTT. The gene calls are TRBV18 and TRBJ1-1, with 7 bases matching TRBD1. The CDR3 totals 13 residues. The junction had 3 bases not matched to a gene; V was cut back by 5 bases and J by 3 bases. Germline V gene lookup returns CDR1 KGHSH and CDR2 LQKENI.

The CDR3 spells CASSLDQTGMPTEAFF. Written as DNA, the CDR3 is TGTGCCAGCAGCTTAGATCAGACAGGGATGCCAACTGAAGCTTTCTTT. The chain links TRBV7-9 to TRBJ1-1, with TRBD1 matching over 7 bases. V trimming: 1 base; J trimming: 5 bases; junction bases outside the gene matches: 10. From germline, CDR1 is SEHNR and CDR2 FQNEAQ (reference sequence). This CDR3 spans 16 amino acids.

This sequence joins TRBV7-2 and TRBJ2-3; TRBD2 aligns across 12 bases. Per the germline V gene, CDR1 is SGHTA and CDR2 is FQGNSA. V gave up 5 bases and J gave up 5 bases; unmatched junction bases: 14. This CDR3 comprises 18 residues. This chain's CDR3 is CASSPITRLAGVVDTQYF. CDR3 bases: TGTGCCAGCAGCCCAATTACGCGACTAGCGGGAGTGGTAGATACGCAGTATTTT.

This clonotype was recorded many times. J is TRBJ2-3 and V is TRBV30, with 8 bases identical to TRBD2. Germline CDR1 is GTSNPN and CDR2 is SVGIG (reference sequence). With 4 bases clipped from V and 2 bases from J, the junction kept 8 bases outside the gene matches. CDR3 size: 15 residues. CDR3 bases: TGTGCCTGGACCGCGGGGGGCGGTTCCACAGATACGCAGTATTTT. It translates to CAWTAGGGSTDTQYF.

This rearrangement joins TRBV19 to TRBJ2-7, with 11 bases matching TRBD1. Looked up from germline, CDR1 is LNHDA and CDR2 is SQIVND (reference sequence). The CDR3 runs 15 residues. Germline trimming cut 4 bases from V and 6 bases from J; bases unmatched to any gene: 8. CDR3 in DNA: TGTGCCAGTAGTAGCTGGACAGGGGGCATGGGCGAGCAGTACTTC. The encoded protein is CASSSWTGGMGEQYF. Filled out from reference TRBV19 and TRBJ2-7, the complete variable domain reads DGGITQSPKYLFRKEGQNVTLSCEQNLNHDAMYWYRQDPGQGLRLIYYSQIVNDFQKGDIAEGYSVSREKKESFPLTVTSAQKNPTAFYLCASSSWTGGMGEQYFGPGTRLTVT.

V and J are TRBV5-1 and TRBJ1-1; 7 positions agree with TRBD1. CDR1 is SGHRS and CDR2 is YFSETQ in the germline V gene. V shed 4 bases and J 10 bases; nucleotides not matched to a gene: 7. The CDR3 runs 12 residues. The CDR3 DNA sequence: TGCGCCAGCAGCCCCGACAGGGTTGGAGCTTTCTTT. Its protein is CASSPDRVGAFF.

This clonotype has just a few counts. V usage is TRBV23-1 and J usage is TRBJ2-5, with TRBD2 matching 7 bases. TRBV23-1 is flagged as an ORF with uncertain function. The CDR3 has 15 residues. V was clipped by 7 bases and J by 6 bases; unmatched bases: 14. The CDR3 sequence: CASNRRTRGAKTQYF. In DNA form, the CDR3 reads TGCGCCAGCAACCGACGGACTAGGGGTGCAAAGACCCAGTACTTC.

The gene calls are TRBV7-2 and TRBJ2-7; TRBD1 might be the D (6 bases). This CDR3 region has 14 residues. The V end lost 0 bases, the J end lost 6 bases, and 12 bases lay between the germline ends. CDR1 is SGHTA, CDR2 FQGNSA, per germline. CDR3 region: CASSLAWRGGEQYF. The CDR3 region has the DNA TGTGCCAGCAGCTTAGCGTGGAGAGGGGGCGAGCAGTACTTC.

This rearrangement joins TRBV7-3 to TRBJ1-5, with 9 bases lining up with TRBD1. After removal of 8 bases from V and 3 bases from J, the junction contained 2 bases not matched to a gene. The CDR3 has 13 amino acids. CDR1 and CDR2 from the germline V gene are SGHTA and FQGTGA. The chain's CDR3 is CASQQGANQPQHF. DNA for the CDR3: TGTGCCAGCCAACAGGGGGCCAATCAGCCCCAGCATTTT.

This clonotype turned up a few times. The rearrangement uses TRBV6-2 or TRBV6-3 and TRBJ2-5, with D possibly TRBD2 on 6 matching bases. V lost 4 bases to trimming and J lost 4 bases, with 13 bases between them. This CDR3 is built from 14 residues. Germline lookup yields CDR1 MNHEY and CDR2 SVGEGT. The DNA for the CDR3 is TGTGCCAGCAGTTCGGCGGGACTGGGAGAGACCCAGTACTTC. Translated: CASSSAGLGETQYF.

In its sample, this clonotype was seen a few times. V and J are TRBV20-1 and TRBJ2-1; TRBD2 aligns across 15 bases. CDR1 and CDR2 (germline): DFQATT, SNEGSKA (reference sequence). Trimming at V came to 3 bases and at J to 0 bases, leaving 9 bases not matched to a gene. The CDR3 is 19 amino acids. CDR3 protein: CSASPRTSGGAFSYNEQFF. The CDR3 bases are TGCAGTGCTAGCCCTCGGACTAGCGGGGGGGCCTTCTCCTACAATGAGCAGTTCTTC.

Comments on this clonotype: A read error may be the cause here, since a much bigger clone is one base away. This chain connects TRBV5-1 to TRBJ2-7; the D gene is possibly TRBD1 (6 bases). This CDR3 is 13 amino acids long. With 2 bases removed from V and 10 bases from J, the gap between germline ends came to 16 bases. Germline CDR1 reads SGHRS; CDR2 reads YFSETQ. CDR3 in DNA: TGCGCCAGCAGCTTCCGCGGACAGTCCGATCAGTACTTC. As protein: CASSFRGQSDQYF.